These 6 T cell receptor beta chains share one sample of origin, sequenced in a study of shared clonotypes between healthy human individuals. Clones were read by immunoSEQ multiplex PCR, and TCRdb kept only the in-frame ones, dropping some. The table includes around 300,000 clones, about nine tenths detected once. Sequencing input: memory CD8+ T cells sorted from blood. Subset described: CD45RO+ cells pooled with CCR7-negative TemRA cells. These receptors all come from a man aged 18 to 35 in good health.

The chain has TRBV2 and TRBJ1-2, with 11 bases identical to TRBD1. The CDR3 is 14 residues long. CDR1 and CDR2 (germline): SNHLY, FYNNEI. The V segment lost 5 bases and the J segment 5 bases; nucleotides outside the gene matches: 4. In DNA form, the CDR3 reads TGTGCCAGCAGTACCGGACAGGGGGCGTATGGCTACACCTTC. This encodes CASSTGQGAYGYTF.

CDR3 nucleotides: TGTGCCAGCAGCCGAATACTAGCGCCCGAGCAGTTCTTC. Its translation: CASSRILAPEQFF. This chain uses TRBV28 with TRBJ2-1, with TRBD2 matching 7 bases. The V gene end was trimmed by 6 bases and the J gene end by 10 bases; junction bases not matched to a gene: 9. The CDR3 extends over 13 amino acids. Germline assignment: CDR1 MDHEN and CDR2 SYDVKM.

The rearrangement links TRBV7-9 to TRBJ2-3; D call uncertain. Germline assignment: CDR1 SEHNR and CDR2 FQNEAQ (reference sequence). The CDR3 totals 10 residues. Trimming removed 9 bases from V and 6 bases from J, with 7 bases in between. The DNA for the CDR3 is TGTGCCAGTATGAAGGATACGCAGTATTTT. It yields the protein CASMKDTQYF.

The V and J genes are TRBV4-1 and TRBJ2-5; a possible D gene is TRBD2 (5 bases). From germline, CDR1 is MGHRA and CDR2 YSYEKL. CDR3 length: 15 amino acids. V was pared by 4 bases and J by 4 bases, with 16 bases between. As DNA, the CDR3 is TGCGCCAGCAGCCCCATACCGGACTCTATAGAGACCCAGTACTTC. This translates into CASSPIPDSIETQYF.

Details on this clone: The same CDR3 is also encoded by other DNA sequences in this sample. V gene TRBV13 combines with J gene TRBJ1-1; D not resolved. The CDR3 sequence is 12 residues long. Germline CDR1 PRHDT, CDR2 FYEKMQ (reference sequence). V lost 5 bases and J lost 1, with 5 bases in between. CDR3 loop: CASSLGNTEAFF. CDR3 DNA sequence: TGTGCCAGCAGCCTCGGGAACACTGAAGCTTTCTTT.

J is TRBJ2-5 and V is TRBV6-5; 9 nucleotides align to TRBD2. Trimming took 4 bases from V and 3 from J; bases not matched to a gene: 6. In germline, CDR1 is MNHEY, CDR2 SVGAGI. This CDR3 has 15 residues. Here the CDR3 DNA reads TGTGCCAGCAGTTCCCCTGCGGGGGGGGAAGAGACCCAGTACTTC. It translates to CASSSPAGGEETQYF.